Below, 26 T cell receptor beta chains from the same sample are listed, as sequenced in a study of cytomegalovirus exposure and HLA in healthy donors (dated by TCRdb to the late 2010s). Preparation of the library involved the immunoSEQ multiplex PCR assay. For the multiplex PCR, a mixture combining 60 forward primers for TCR Vbeta segments and 13 reverse primers for TCR Jbeta segments was used. TCRdb mirrors the immuneACCESS table, restricted to in-frame sequences. Some clones are absent from its copies; in checked studies, under half trace to an unresolved V gene, and the reason for the others is unknown. For this sample there are under 200,000 clones; approximately 80% appear just once. The ten largest clones capture 2% to 3% of the sample. The specimen was PBMCs. Receptor source: a woman aged 40 to 50 in good health and CMV-seropositive.

The CDR3 DNA reads TGTGCCAGCAGCCAACAGGGGGGGTATGGCTACACCTTC. This sequence encodes CASSQQGGYGYTF. This rearrangement joins TRBV11-3 to TRBJ1-2, with TRBD1 matching 8 bases. The V and J ends lost 5 bases and 5 bases, in that order; junction bases with no gene match: 4. This CDR3 has 13 residues. CDR1 and CDR2 from the germline V gene are SGHNT and YENEEA.

The chain employs TRBV11-3 and TRBJ2-7; perhaps TRBD2 as D (6 bases). Germline V lookup: CDR1 SGHNT, CDR2 YENEEA. Trimming took off 3 bases at V and 4 bases at J, with 13 bases between the two ends. The CDR3 sequence is 14 residues long. CDR3 sequence reads: CASSFGGYVYEQYF. The CDR3 nucleotides are TGTGCCAGCAGCTTCGGGGGATATGTTTACGAGCAGTACTTC.

This clone was seen more than once but under ten times. The chain recombines TRBV7-2 with TRBJ2-2, with 11 bases fitting TRBD2. The germline V gene has CDR1 SGHTA and CDR2 FQGNSA. CDR3 size: 17 residues. The junction had 12 bases not matched to a gene; V was cut back by 7 bases and J by 5 bases. The CDR3 DNA reads as TGTGCCAGCACCCCGACTAGCGGGGCGAGGGGTACCGGGGAGCTGTTTTTT. Its translation: CASTPTSGARGTGELFF.

With regard to this clone: One end of the junction varies from germline; a read error may be responsible. The CDR3 region is CARSPGQVPGYTF. The CDR3 region has the DNA TGTGCCCGGAGTCCCGGACAGGTCCCTGGCTACACCTTC. The J gene is TRBJ1-2, the V gene TRBV30, with 7 bases fitting TRBD1. Germline V gene sequence: CDR1 GTSNPN, CDR2 SVGIG (reference sequence). CDR3 length: 13 residues.

V and J are TRBV7-2 and TRBJ1-5; D possibly corresponds to TRBD1 (6 bases). Trimming took 3 bases from V and 2 from J, leaving 17 bases between them. This CDR3 is built from 17 residues. CDR1 SGHTA and CDR2 FQGNSA come from the germline V gene. The chain's CDR3 is CASSFTGWAGGNQPQHF. CDR3 in DNA: TGTGCCAGCAGCTTTACAGGGTGGGCTGGGGGCAATCAGCCCCAGCATTTT.

The V gene is TRBV7-2, the J gene TRBJ1-1, with 7 positions matching TRBD1. The CDR3 is 15 amino acids. From germline, CDR1 is SGHTA and CDR2 FQGNSA. Unmatched junction bases numbered 11, after V lost 6 bases and J lost 4 bases. CDR3 sequence (DNA): TGTGCCAGCAGTCATGACAGGGCGGTTGGCACTGAAGCTTTCTTT. Translated: CASSHDRAVGTEAFF.

The gene calls are TRBV5-4 and TRBJ2-7, with a possible D match to TRBD2 (5 bases). There are 13 residues in the CDR3. The V gene's germline CDR1 is SGHNT and CDR2 YYREEE (reference sequence). V dropped 4 bases and J dropped 2 bases, with 10 bases sitting between them. This chain's CDR3 is CASSHAGAYEQYF. The CDR3 bases are TGTGCCAGCAGCCACGCCGGGGCCTACGAGCAGTACTTC.

This sequence joins TRBV30 and TRBJ1-2, with 8 bases matching TRBD1. Trimming removed 2 bases from V and 5 bases from J; junction bases left unmatched: 1. The CDR3 contains 12 residues. The germline gives CDR1 GTSNPN, CDR2 SVGIG (reference sequence). CDR3 coding DNA: TGTGCCTGGAGTCAGGGGGCTTATGGCTACACCTTC. This translates into CAWSQGAYGYTF.

About this clone itself: Germline and junction disagree at one end, which may indicate a read error. The V and J genes are TRBV7-9 and TRBJ1-3; 10 bases align to TRBD1. In germline, CDR1 is SEHNR, CDR2 FQNEAQ (reference sequence). The CDR3 loop spans 16 amino acids. CDR3 coding DNA: TGTGCCAGCACCTTAGCCGGACAGGGGGCTGGAAACACCATATATTTT. Its translation is CASTLAGQGAGNTIYF.

The count of this clone is one. J is TRBJ2-7 and V is TRBV5-1; D is uncertain. CDR1 and CDR2 (germline): SGHRS, YFSETQ. V lost 0 bases and J 1 base, leaving 8 bases between the germline ends. There are 14 residues in the CDR3. The chain's CDR3 is CASSLETQSYEQYF. The DNA of the CDR3 is TGCGCCAGCAGCTTGGAAACTCAATCCTACGAGCAGTACTTC.

This sequence joins TRBV30 and TRBJ1-5, with 7 nucleotides matching TRBD1. The V segment lost 1 base and the J segment 4 bases; nucleotides outside the gene matches: 7. Germline CDR1 is GTSNPN and CDR2 is SVGIG (reference sequence). The CDR3 runs 15 residues. The CDR3 nucleotides read TGTGCCTGGAGTGGGAGACAGGGTTTGAATCAGCCCCAGCATTTT. It encodes CAWSGRQGLNQPQHF.

The V gene is TRBV30, the J gene TRBJ2-5; the match to TRBD1 covers 10 bases. The end of the DNA aligns better with TRBJ2-7, so the J call may be wrong. This CDR3 is 13 amino acids long. The germline V gene encodes CDR1 GTSNPN and CDR2 SVGIG (reference sequence). CDR3 bases: TGTGCCTGGAGAGCCGGGACAGGGGTCGAGCAGTACTTC. Translated, it gives CAWRAGTGVEQYF.

The rearrangement uses TRBV5-6 and TRBJ1-6, with D perhaps TRBD1 (5 bases). Germline assignment: CDR1 SGHDT and CDR2 YYEEEE. The CDR3 runs 16 residues. Trimming pared 4 bases from V and 4 bases from J, leaving 15 bases between. The CDR3 here is CASSHRTVNYNSPLHF. CDR3 in DNA: TGTGCCAGCAGCCACAGGACGGTTAATTATAATTCACCCCTCCACTTT. Drawing the rest from reference TRBV5-6 and TRBJ1-6, the complete variable domain is DAGVTQSPTHLIKTRGQQVTLRCSPKSGHDTVSWYQQALGQGPQFIFQYYEEEERQRGNFPDRFSGHQFPNYSSELNVNALLLGDSALYLCASSHRTVNYNSPLHFGNGTRLTVT.

This clone was counted between two and nine times. The chain uses TRBV18 and TRBJ1-1; TRBD1 might be the D (6 bases). Trimming shortened V by 3 bases and J by 5 bases, and 13 bases separated the two germline ends. Germline lookup yields CDR1 KGHSH and CDR2 LQKENI. The CDR3 has 14 residues. CDR3 amino acids: CASSPWTDLTEAFF. The CDR3 nucleotides are TGTGCCAGCTCACCTTGGACAGACTTAACTGAAGCTTTCTTT.

This chain links TRBV29-1 with TRBJ1-5; tentative D call: TRBD1 (6 bases). V shed 4 bases and J shed 4 bases, with 11 bases lying between them. The CDR3 totals 13 residues. In germline, CDR1 is SQVTM, CDR2 ANQGSEA. CDR3 sequence (DNA): TGCAGCGTTGCGGACAGAATAAATCAGCCCCAGCATTTT. Its protein is CSVADRINQPQHF.

The chain links TRBV29-1 to TRBJ2-5; D is uncertain. Germline CDR1 SQVTM, CDR2 ANQGSEA. This CDR3 has 12 residues. Deletions cut 7 bases from V and 4 bases from J, with 13 bases between. The CDR3 spells CSAWSTRETQYF. CDR3 in DNA: TGCAGCGCTTGGAGCACCCGAGAGACCCAGTACTTC.

The table lists this clone with a few counts. The chain is built from TRBV5-1 and TRBJ2-1; TRBD2 aligns across 10 bases. Germline lookup yields CDR1 SGHRS and CDR2 YFSETQ. The CDR3 loop spans 15 amino acids. V was pared by 5 bases and J by 4 bases, with 6 bases of the junction left unmatched. In DNA, the CDR3 is TGCGCCAGCAGGTTTAGGACTAGCGGTTACAATGAGCAGTTCTTC. Translated: CASRFRTSGYNEQFF.

The chain links TRBV2 to TRBJ1-2; a possible D gene is TRBD1 (6 bases). CDR1 and CDR2 (germline): SNHLY, FYNNEI. The V end was cut by 7 bases, the J end by 4 bases, with 16 bases between. The CDR3 is made up of 14 amino acids. This CDR3 reads CASKRVGGAYGYTF. In nucleotides, the CDR3 is TGTGCCAGCAAAAGGGTCGGGGGGGCCTATGGCTACACCTTC.

This clone appeared a few times. The J gene is TRBJ1-2, the V gene TRBV28; 9 positions match TRBD1. Germline-derived CDR1 and CDR2 are MDHEN and SYDVKM. The CDR3 consists of 16 residues. V dropped 4 bases and J dropped 8; count of bases not matched to a gene: 14. The chain's CDR3 is CASSYPHNTGGEGYTF. The CDR3 DNA sequence: TGTGCCAGCAGTTATCCTCATAACACAGGGGGCGAGGGCTACACCTTC.

This chain uses TRBV30 with TRBJ2-3; 13 bases are shared with TRBD2. The CDR3 contains 16 residues. Germline V gene lookup returns CDR1 GTSNPN and CDR2 SVGIG (reference sequence). Trimming removed 4 bases from V and 8 bases from J; junction bases left unmatched: 12. CDR3 region: CAWTSGLAGSSGTQYF. The CDR3 DNA sequence: TGTGCCTGGACCTCGGGACTAGCGGGATCGAGTGGTACGCAGTATTTT.

This rearrangement joins TRBV28 to TRBJ1-6, with D maybe TRBD1 (5 bases). The CDR3 extends over 15 amino acids. Germline CDR1 is MDHEN and CDR2 is SYDVKM. V was pared by 3 bases and J by 5 bases, with 11 bases between. CDR3 loop: CASSFRGTNNSPLHF. The DNA of the CDR3 is TGTGCCAGCAGTTTCCGCGGGACCAATAATTCACCCCTCCACTTT.

The chain has TRBV7-2 and TRBJ1-3, with D tentatively TRBD1 (6 bases). CDR1 SGHTA and CDR2 FQGNSA come from the germline V gene. The CDR3 is 15 amino acids. V was cut by 5 bases and J by 2 bases, with 13 bases left in between. The CDR3, as DNA: TGTGCCAGCAGCACTGATTGGACAGCTGGAAACACCATATATTTT. Translation gives CASSTDWTAGNTIYF.

The J gene is TRBJ2-7, the V gene TRBV4-1; 7 bases align to TRBD2. This CDR3 comprises 15 residues. Germline V gene lookup returns CDR1 MGHRA and CDR2 YSYEKL. With 0 bases clipped from V and 3 bases from J, the junction kept 5 bases outside the gene matches. CDR3 nucleotide sequence: TGCGCCAGCAGCCAAGATTGGGGGGGTATCTACGAGCAGTACTTC. Residues: CASSQDWGGIYEQYF.

This clone was detected once. The chain joins TRBV28 to TRBJ1-1; TRBD1 matches at 7 bases. V trimming: 10 bases; J trimming: 3 bases; junction bases outside the gene matches: 11. This CDR3 spans 14 amino acids. Germline CDR1 is MDHEN and CDR2 is SYDVKM. CDR3 amino acids: CATTGVMVYTEAFF. CDR3 nucleotide sequence: TGTGCCACTACAGGGGTGATGGTGTACACTGAAGCTTTCTTT.

The V gene is TRBV7-2, the J gene TRBJ2-1; maybe TRBD1 (5 bases). There are 15 residues in the CDR3. V was cut by 1 base and J by 4 bases, with 11 bases left in between. Per germline, CDR1 SGHTA and CDR2 FQGNSA. The CDR3 spells CASSLGQGSYNEQFF. As DNA, the CDR3 is TGTGCCAGCAGCTTAGGGCAGGGTTCTTACAATGAGCAGTTCTTC.

The V call is TRBV6-1, the J call TRBJ1-4; maybe TRBD1 (5 bases). V shed 7 bases and J shed 3 bases, with 15 bases lying between them. The CDR3 runs to 15 residues. Germline-derived CDR1 and CDR2 are MNHNS and SASEGT. CDR3 coding DNA: TGTGCCAGCACCACCGGGAGGGGTGCTAATGAAAAACTGTTTTTT. It encodes CASTTGRGANEKLFF.